This T cell receptor beta chain was observed in a study of T cell repertoires in cytomegalovirus infection. Overall study: An indication of both CMV infection and matching HLA type came from public TCR beta signatures.

TCRdb processed the reads anew with MiXCR; each CDR3 protein has one entry. The sample includes approximately 730,000 distinct CDR3 sequences, around 32% of them seen just once. At least ten counts were recorded for this clonotype. Its target is unknown. The sample was cultured PBMCs, taken from culture after CMV antigen stimulation. The receptor was isolated from a human donor in good health (CMV status not recorded). Some clones in this sample may be carry-over from other donors' samples.

The CDR3 spells CASSEQGGGGGNQPQHF. CDR3 bases: TGTGCCAGCAGTGAACAGGGGGGAGGAGGAGGCAATCAGCCCCAGCATTTT. The chain is built from TRBV6-1 and TRBJ1-5; 7 bases agree with TRBD1. Trimming took 2 bases from V and 2 from J; bases not matched to a gene: 9. This CDR3 region has 17 residues. The germline V gene encodes CDR1 MNHNS and CDR2 SASEGT.